Listed here are 20 T cell receptor beta chains from one sample, sequenced in a study of human T cells and chemical hapten exposure (dated by TCRdb to the early 2020s). The time point label of this sample denotes: pre-sensitization, week 0. Per the publication, the treatment or condition label means: therapeutic diphenylcyclopropenone sensitization with weekly scalp DPC. Libraries were prepared through RACE. The sequencing machine was a NextSeq 500. The raw public data were reprocessed by TCRdb itself: fastp quality trimming at Q25, MiXCR clonotype calling, in-frame beta chains only. Every entry covers one CDR3 protein and lists the most common genes and DNA from its rows. The sample has about 40,000 distinct CDR3 sequences on record, 10% of them singletons. The ten largest clones add up to about 5.9% of the sample. This sample comprised whole blood, obtained in connection with sensitization to the hapten diphenylcyclopropenone (DPC). The receptor set was obtained from a man aged 25 to 40 with alopecia areata. Some clones in this sample may be carry-over from other donors' samples.

The V call is TRBV11-1, the J call TRBJ2-5; weak D call: TRBD1 (6 bases). This CDR3 contains 16 residues. Germline CDR1 is SGHAT and CDR2 is FQDESV (reference sequence). The ends were cut back, 2 bases at V and 4 bases at J, with 17 bases in the middle. In nucleotides, the CDR3 is TGTGCCAGCAGCTTAAACCGCGCGTGGGGGCCAGAGACCCAGTACTTC. Residues: CASSLNRAWGPETQYF.

This clonotype was found many times. This chain joins TRBV20-1 and TRBJ2-1; the D gene could be TRBD1 or TRBD2 (5 bases each). The length of the CDR3 is 17 residues. Trimming removed 0 bases at V and 5 bases at J, with 20 bases between. Germline CDR1 DFQATT, CDR2 SNEGSKA (reference sequence). The CDR3 DNA is TGCAGTGCTAGAGATCGGGACCCTTTCGGGGTCCACAATGAGCAGTTCTTC. It codes for CSARDRDPFGVHNEQFF.

This sequence joins TRBV6-2 or TRBV6-3 and TRBJ1-6; D remains ambiguous. CDR1 MNHEY and CDR2 SVGEGT come from the germline V gene. Trimming removed 8 bases from V and 0 bases from J, with 11 bases in between. The CDR3 is 15 residues long. This CDR3 reads CASPRPNSYNSPLHF. As DNA, the CDR3 is TGTGCCAGCCCTCGACCGAACTCCTATAATTCACCCCTCCACTTT.

This clonotype was observed a handful of times. The chain carries TRBV18 and TRBJ2-3; D is unclear. The V gene's germline CDR1 is KGHSH and CDR2 LQKENI. Between the trimmed V and J ends, which lost 3 bases and 3 bases, there was a span of 13 bases. This CDR3 has 15 amino acids. The CDR3 here is CASSPFPGGTDTQYF. The DNA for the CDR3 is TGTGCCAGCTCACCCTTCCCGGGTGGAACAGATACGCAGTATTTT.

The table lists this clonotype with many counts. This chain uses TRBV6-2 or TRBV6-3 with TRBJ2-7; D gene uncertain. Germline-derived CDR1 and CDR2 are MNHEY and SVGEGT. V was trimmed by 6 bases and J by 0 bases, leaving 15 bases between them. This CDR3 is 15 amino acids long. CDR3 residues: CASRFRPAGSYEQYV. The CDR3 nucleotides are TGTGCCAGCAGATTCCGCCCGGCCGGCTCCTACGAGCAGTACGTC.

This clonotype turned up a few times. The chain links TRBV6-5 to TRBJ2-7; D is uncertain. The CDR3 extends over 14 amino acids. V lost 6 bases, J lost 0 bases, and 12 bases lay in between. Germline V lookup: CDR1 MNHEY, CDR2 SVGAGI. The CDR3 protein is CASSQTLNSYEQYF. The CDR3 DNA reads TGTGCCAGCAGCCAAACACTAAACTCCTACGAGCAGTACTTC.

This clonotype was recorded a few times. The chain employs TRBV18 and TRBJ2-4; D is perhaps TRBD2 (6 bases). The CDR3 has 14 amino acids. The germline CDR1 and CDR2 sequences are KGHSH and LQKENI. V was cut by 2 bases and J by 4 bases, with 9 bases left in between. In DNA form, the CDR3 reads TGTGCCAGCTCACCAGTGACTAGGAAAAACATTCAGTACTTC. This codes for CASSPVTRKNIQYF.

This clonotype turned up a few times. CDR3 region: CASSYVGVTNEQFF. CDR3 nucleotide sequence: TGTGCCAGCAGTTACGTGGGAGTGACCAATGAGCAGTTCTTC. The V gene is TRBV6-2 or TRBV6-3, the J gene TRBJ2-1, with D tentatively TRBD2 (5 bases). The CDR3 covers 14 residues. The V gene's germline CDR1 is MNHEY and CDR2 SVGEGT. Trimming removed 2 bases from V and 6 bases from J, with 11 bases in between.

This clonotype was seen a handful of times. This chain joins TRBV11-2 and TRBJ2-5, with D perhaps TRBD2 (6 bases). CDR1 is SGHAT and CDR2 is FQNNGV in the germline V gene. CDR3 length: 14 amino acids. V lost 5 bases and J 5 bases, leaving 15 bases between the germline ends. The CDR3 DNA reads TGTGCCAGCAGCCTACCGGGACTGTGGGAGACCCAGTACTTC. It codes for CASSLPGLWETQYF.

This clonotype was counted many times. The chain is built from TRBV7-2 and TRBJ2-1, with TRBD2 identical over 9 bases. The germline gives CDR1 SGHTA, CDR2 FQGNSA. J was trimmed by 4 bases and V by 1 base; bases with no gene match: 11. The CDR3 runs 18 residues. CDR3 nucleotides: TGTGCCAGCAGCTTAGGTCCCCGCGCGGGAGGGCGTTACAATGAGCAGTTCTTC. Its translation: CASSLGPRAGGRYNEQFF.

This clonotype was counted at least ten times. The J gene is TRBJ2-3, the V gene TRBV5-1; D ambiguous. Germline V gene data show CDR1 as SGHRS and CDR2 as YFSETQ. CDR3 length: 13 residues. Trimming left V 0 bases short and J 13 bases short, with 15 bases between. DNA for the CDR3: TGCGCCAGCAGCTTGGCCCCCGGCGCCGACAAGTATTTT. This encodes CASSLAPGADKYF.

This clonotype has at least ten counts. This chain connects TRBV12-3 or TRBV12-4 to TRBJ2-3; no definite D call. V was cut by 0 bases and J by 4 bases, with 5 bases left in between. The CDR3 consists of 13 residues. In DNA, the CDR3 is TGTGCCAGCAGTTTAGCAATTCCAGATACGCAGTATTTT. This encodes CASSLAIPDTQYF.

The sample holds many counts of this clonotype. The gene calls are TRBV30 and TRBJ2-2, with D possibly matching TRBD2 (5 bases). From germline, CDR1 is GTSNPN and CDR2 SVGIG (reference sequence). CDR3 size: 14 residues. The germline V and J ends were trimmed by 4 bases and 4 bases, with 13 bases remaining between them. CDR3 residues: CAWTLRVSTGELFF. The CDR3 nucleotides read TGTGCCTGGACACTGAGGGTCTCCACCGGGGAGCTGTTTTTT.

Ten or more counts support this clonotype. V usage is TRBV20-1 and J usage is TRBJ2-1; 12 nucleotides line up with TRBD2. The V segment lost 6 bases and the J segment 7 bases; nucleotides outside the gene matches: 7. The CDR3 spans 14 residues. The germline V gene has CDR1 DFQATT and CDR2 SNEGSKA (reference sequence). CDR3 sequence: CSARTSGGTNEQFF. CDR3 nucleotide sequence: TGCAGTGCCCGCACTAGCGGGGGGACTAATGAGCAGTTCTTC.

The rearrangement links TRBV20-1 to TRBJ2-3; 13 bases are a match to TRBD2. The V segment lost 8 bases and the J segment 1 base; nucleotides outside the gene matches: 6. The CDR3 contains 15 residues. CDR1 and CDR2 (germline): DFQATT, SNEGSKA (reference sequence). CDR3 bases: TGCAGTCTACTAGCGGGAGGGCCGGGCACAGATACGCAGTATTTT. Translated, it gives CSLLAGGPGTDTQYF.

This clonotype was recorded at least ten times. This chain links TRBV11-2 with TRBJ2-3, with D unclear. V was trimmed by 0 bases and J by 0 bases, leaving 7 bases between them. The CDR3 is made up of 15 amino acids. CDR1 and CDR2 from the germline V gene are SGHAT and FQNNGV. The CDR3 protein is CASSLDSSSTDTQYF. The CDR3 region has the DNA TGTGCCAGCAGCTTAGACAGCTCTAGCACAGATACGCAGTATTTT.

The chain employs TRBV14 and TRBJ1-5; D gene ambiguous. In germline, CDR1 is SGHDN, CDR2 FVKESK. Trimming pared 5 bases from V and 5 bases from J, leaving 19 bases between. This CDR3 spans 16 amino acids. The CDR3, as DNA: TGTGCCAGCAGCTTGAAGGTTAGGGCTGGGGATCAGCCCCAGCATTTT. It yields the protein CASSLKVRAGDQPQHF.

The sample holds many counts of this clonotype. The J gene is TRBJ2-1, the V gene TRBV11-1; tentative D call: TRBD2 (6 bases). The CDR3 is made up of 18 amino acids. Trimming removed 3 bases from V and 0 bases from J, with 18 bases in between. Germline loops: CDR1 SGHAT, CDR2 FQDESV (reference sequence). CDR3 coding DNA: TGTGCCAGCAGCTTCGGACTACATAGCTTCAGCTCCTACAATGAGCAGTTCTTC. Amino acid sequence: CASSFGLHSFSSYNEQFF.

This clonotype was seen ten or more times. This chain joins TRBV5-1 and TRBJ1-2, with 8 bases aligning to TRBD1. The V segment lost 4 bases and the J segment 6 bases; nucleotides outside the gene matches: 8. The germline gives CDR1 SGHRS, CDR2 YFSETQ. The CDR3 sequence is 14 residues long. The CDR3 is CASSKSGQVDGYTF. The CDR3 region has the DNA TGCGCCAGCAGCAAGTCGGGACAGGTCGATGGCTACACCTTC.

This clonotype showed up just a few times. The chain links TRBV29-1 to TRBJ2-3; D uncertain. This CDR3 has 12 residues. Germline-derived CDR1 and CDR2 are SQVTM and ANQGSEA. Trimming took 5 bases from V and 4 from J, leaving 10 bases between them. The CDR3 sequence is CSVFYLADTQYF. CDR3 coding DNA: TGCAGCGTTTTCTATCTCGCAGATACGCAGTATTTT.